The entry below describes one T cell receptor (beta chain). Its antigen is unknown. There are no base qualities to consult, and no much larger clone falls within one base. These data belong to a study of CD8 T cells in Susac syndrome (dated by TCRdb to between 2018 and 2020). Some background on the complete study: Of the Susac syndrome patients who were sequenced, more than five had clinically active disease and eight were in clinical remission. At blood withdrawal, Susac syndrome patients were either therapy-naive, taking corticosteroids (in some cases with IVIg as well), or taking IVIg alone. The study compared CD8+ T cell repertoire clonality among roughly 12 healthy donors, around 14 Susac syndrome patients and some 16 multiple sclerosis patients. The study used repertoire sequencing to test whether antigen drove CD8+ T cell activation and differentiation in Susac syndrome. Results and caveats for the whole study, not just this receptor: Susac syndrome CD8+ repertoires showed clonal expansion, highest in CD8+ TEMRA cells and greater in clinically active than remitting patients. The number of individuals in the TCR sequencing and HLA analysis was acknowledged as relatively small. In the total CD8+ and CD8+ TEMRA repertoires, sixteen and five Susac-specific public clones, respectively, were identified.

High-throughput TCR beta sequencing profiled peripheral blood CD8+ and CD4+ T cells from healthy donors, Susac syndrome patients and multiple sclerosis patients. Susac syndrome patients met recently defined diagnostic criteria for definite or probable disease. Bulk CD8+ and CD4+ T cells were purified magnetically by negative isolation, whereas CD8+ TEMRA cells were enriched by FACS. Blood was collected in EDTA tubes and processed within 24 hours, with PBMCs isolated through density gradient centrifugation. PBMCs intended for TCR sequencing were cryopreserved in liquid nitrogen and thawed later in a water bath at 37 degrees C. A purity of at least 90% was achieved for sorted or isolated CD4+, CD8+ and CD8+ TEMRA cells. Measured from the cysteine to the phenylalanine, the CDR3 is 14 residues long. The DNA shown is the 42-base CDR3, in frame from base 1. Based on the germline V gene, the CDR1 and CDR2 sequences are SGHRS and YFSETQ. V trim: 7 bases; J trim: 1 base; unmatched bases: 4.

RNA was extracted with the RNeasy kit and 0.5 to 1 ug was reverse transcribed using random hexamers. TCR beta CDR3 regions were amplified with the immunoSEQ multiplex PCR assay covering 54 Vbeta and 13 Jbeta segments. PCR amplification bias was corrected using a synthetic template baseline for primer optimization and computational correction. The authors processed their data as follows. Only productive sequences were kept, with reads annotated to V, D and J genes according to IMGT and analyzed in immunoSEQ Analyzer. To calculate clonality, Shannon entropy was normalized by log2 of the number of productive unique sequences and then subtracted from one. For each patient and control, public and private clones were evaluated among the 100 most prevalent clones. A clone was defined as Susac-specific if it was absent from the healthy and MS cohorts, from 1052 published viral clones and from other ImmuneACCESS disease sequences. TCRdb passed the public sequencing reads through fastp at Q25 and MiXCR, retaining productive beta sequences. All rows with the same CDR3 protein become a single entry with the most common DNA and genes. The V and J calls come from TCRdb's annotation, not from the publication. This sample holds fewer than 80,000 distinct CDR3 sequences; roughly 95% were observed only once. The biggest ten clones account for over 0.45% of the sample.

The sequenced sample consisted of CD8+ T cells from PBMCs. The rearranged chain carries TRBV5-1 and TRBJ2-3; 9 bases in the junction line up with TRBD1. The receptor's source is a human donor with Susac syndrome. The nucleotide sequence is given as TGCGCCAGCGACAGGGGGAGGGGCACAGATACGCAGTATTTT. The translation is CASDRGRGTDTQYF.